The 5 T cell receptor beta chains below come from one sample, sequenced in a study of sequential checkpoint blockade in melanoma. The data were produced by immunoSEQ multiplex PCR, yet TCRdb's version contains in-frame clones alone and is incomplete. The sample yields approximately 29,000 clones, 83% seen once. Treatment given: randomized to nivolumab then ipilimumab (arm A) or the reverse (arm B). This sample comprised CD8+ T cells sorted from blood (inferred from file names), obtained from a patient given nivolumab and ipilimumab in sequence. The receptors shown here come from a human donor with melanoma.

V gene TRBV7-9 combines with J gene TRBJ2-2, with 11 bases lining up with TRBD1. Per the germline V gene, CDR1 is SEHNR and CDR2 is FQNEAQ (reference sequence). V trimming: 5 bases; J trimming: 4 bases; junction bases outside the gene matches: 6. The CDR3 loop spans 16 amino acids. As DNA, the CDR3 is TGTGCCAGCAGCGCACGGACAGGGGGCGGCACCGGGGAGCTGTTTTTT. It is translated as CASSARTGGGTGELFF.

This clone was counted a few times. The chain uses TRBV27 and TRBJ1-6; 9 bases match TRBD1. V trimming: 3 bases; J trimming: 7 bases; junction bases outside the gene matches: 4. Germline loops: CDR1 MNHEY, CDR2 SMNVEV (reference sequence). This CDR3 is built from 15 residues. The CDR3 spells CASSFSGTGNSPLHF. The CDR3 region has the DNA TGTGCCAGCAGTTTCTCCGGGACAGGGAATTCACCCCTCCACTTT.

J is TRBJ1-2 and V is TRBV4-3; a possible D gene is TRBD1 (5 bases). The V end lost 0 bases, the J end lost 3 bases, and 11 bases lay between the germline ends. The germline V gene encodes CDR1 LGHNA and CDR2 YSLEER. The CDR3 is 15 amino acids. CDR3 DNA sequence: TGCGCCAGCAGCCAAGATCGGTGGGGGGACTATGGCTACACCTTC. Translated, it gives CASSQDRWGDYGYTF.

This chain joins TRBV6-6 and TRBJ1-5; TRBD1 matches at 7 bases. V shed 2 bases, J shed 5 bases, and the junction held 3 bases outside the gene matches. The CDR3 contains 14 residues. The V gene's germline CDR1 is MNHNY and CDR2 SVGAGI (reference sequence). In DNA, the CDR3 is TGTGCCAGCAGTTACCGACAGGGCGATCAGCCCCAGCATTTT. Its translation is CASSYRQGDQPQHF.

This chain uses TRBV6-6 with TRBJ2-7; TRBD1 agrees at 7 bases. The V and J ends lost 2 bases and 2 bases, in that order; junction bases with no gene match: 6. The CDR3 covers 15 residues. Germline CDR1 is MNHNY and CDR2 is SVGAGI (reference sequence). In DNA, the CDR3 is TGTGCCAGCAGTTACCCGGGACAGCCCCCCTACGAGCAGTACTTC. This sequence encodes CASSYPGQPPYEQYF.